One and the same sample provided the 13 T cell receptor beta chains below, sequenced in a study of T-cell memory formation after mild COVID-19. In TCRdb, the 5' RACE reads were re-called with MiXCR into one record per CDR3 protein. The sample includes 210,000 or so distinct CDR3 sequences, 27% seen only once; the top ten take 11%. The sequenced sample consisted of PBMCs or a T cell subset sorted from them (not recorded which). These receptors were taken from an adult woman who had mild COVID-19 (a few samples of this study predate the infection). Cell type and time point are not known.

The chain combines TRBV7-9 with TRBJ2-1; 7 bases agree with TRBD1. V was pared by 4 bases and J by 9 bases, with 3 bases of the junction left unmatched. CDR1 is SEHNR and CDR2 is FQNEAQ in the germline V gene (reference sequence). The length of the CDR3 is 12 residues. The CDR3 DNA sequence: TGTGCCAGCAGCTCTTCAGGGGGTGAGCAGTTCTTC. Amino acid sequence: CASSSSGGEQFF.

This clonotype has a handful of counts. The chain joins TRBV30 to TRBJ2-2; 9 bases fit TRBD1. V shed 5 bases and J 6 bases; nucleotides not matched to a gene: 10. The CDR3 spans 15 residues. The germline CDR1 and CDR2 sequences are GTSNPN and SVGIG (reference sequence). The CDR3 loop reads CAWVHRDRDAGELFF. The CDR3 DNA follows: TGTGCCTGGGTGCACCGGGACAGGGACGCCGGGGAGCTGTTTTTT.

The chain recombines TRBV7-9 with TRBJ1-5, with D possibly TRBD1 on 5 matching bases. Germline V gene lookup returns CDR1 SEHNR and CDR2 FQNEAQ (reference sequence). CDR3 size: 15 residues. Trimming shortened V by 5 bases and J by 7 bases, and 18 bases separated the two germline ends. This CDR3 is CASSIGTNRSQPQHF. The CDR3 nucleotides are TGTGCCAGCAGCATCGGGACGAACCGGTCCCAGCCCCAGCATTTT.

This clonotype was counted between two and nine times. V and J are TRBV7-2 and TRBJ1-1, with unresolved D. The germline V gene encodes CDR1 SGHTA and CDR2 FQGNSA. Trimming pared 1 base from V and 3 bases from J, leaving 9 bases between. This CDR3 has 14 residues. This CDR3 reads CASSLESSDTEAFF. The DNA for the CDR3 is TGTGCCAGCAGCTTAGAGAGTTCGGACACTGAAGCTTTCTTT.

The gene calls are TRBV11-3 and TRBJ2-1; the D gene is possibly TRBD2 (6 bases). Trimming pared 5 bases from V and 3 bases from J, leaving 14 bases between. This CDR3 is 15 amino acids long. Germline V gene sequence: CDR1 SGHNT, CDR2 YENEEA. The CDR3 DNA reads TGTGCCAGCAGCCCCGCGGGATGGTACTACAATGAGCAGTTCTTC. It is translated as CASSPAGWYYNEQFF.

This chain connects TRBV14 to TRBJ2-7; D possibly matches TRBD1 or TRBD2 (5 bases each). This CDR3 spans 14 amino acids. The V and J ends lost 5 bases and 2 bases respectively, with 13 bases between them. In germline, CDR1 is SGHDN, CDR2 FVKESK. CDR3 nucleotides: TGTGCCAGCAGCACCGGCTGGGGGACCTACGAGCAGTACTTC. As protein: CASSTGWGTYEQYF.

This clonotype was detected only a few times. The V gene is TRBV20-1, the J gene TRBJ2-2; D uncertain. Between the trimmed V and J ends, which lost 6 bases and 7 bases, there was a span of 12 bases. The CDR3 is made up of 12 amino acids. Germline CDR1 reads DFQATT; CDR2 reads SNEGSKA (reference sequence). CDR3: CSASPDGGELFF. CDR3 nucleotides: TGCAGTGCCAGCCCAGATGGCGGGGAGCTGTTTTTT.

This clonotype has just a few counts. The chain uses TRBV29-1 and TRBJ1-2; the match to TRBD1 covers 7 bases. Germline V CDR1 and CDR2: SQVTM, ANQGSEA. V shed 2 bases and J 4 bases; nucleotides not matched to a gene: 4. The CDR3 length is 13 residues. The CDR3 loop is CSVELAGGYGYTF. The CDR3, as DNA: TGCAGCGTTGAACTGGCAGGGGGCTATGGCTACACCTTC. Filled out from reference TRBV29-1 and TRBJ1-2, the complete variable domain reads SAVISQKPSRDICQRGTSLTIQCQVDSQVTMMFWYRQQPGQSLTLIATANQGSEATYESGFVIDKFPISRPNLTFSTLTVSNMSPEDSSIYLCSVELAGGYGYTFGSGTRLTVV.

This clonotype was counted ten times or more. CDR3 residues: CASSLVAHEQYF. CDR3 in DNA: TGTGCCAGCAGTTTAGTCGCCCACGAGCAGTACTTC. The rearrangement joins TRBV12-3 or TRBV12-4 to TRBJ2-7; no firm D call. V lost 1 base and J 5 bases, leaving 6 bases between the germline ends. The CDR3 loop spans 12 amino acids.

This clonotype has only a few counts. CDR3 in amino acids: CASSLIAGPSTDTQYF. In nucleotides, the CDR3 is TGCGCCAGCAGCTTGATCGCCGGGCCTAGCACAGATACGCAGTATTTT. The rearrangement links TRBV5-1 to TRBJ2-3; D ambiguous. Germline V gives CDR1 SGHRS, CDR2 YFSETQ. This CDR3 is 16 amino acids long. The V end lost 1 base, the J end lost 0 bases, and 12 bases lay between the germline ends.

This clonotype was found a few times. The chain joins TRBV5-6 to TRBJ2-1; 8 bases are shared with TRBD1. This CDR3 has 13 residues. Germline V gene data show CDR1 as SGHDT and CDR2 as YYEEEE. The ends lost 4 bases at V and 10 bases at J; junction bases unmatched: 7. The DNA of the CDR3 is TGTGCCAGCAGCGCGACAGGGACAGGCGAGCAGTTCTTC. Its protein is CASSATGTGEQFF.

This clonotype was counted only a few times. J is TRBJ2-5 and V is TRBV2; possible D gene TRBD1, 5 bases. V lost 7 bases, J lost 1 base, and 19 bases lay in between. The CDR3 covers 16 residues. From germline, CDR1 is SNHLY and CDR2 FYNNEI. CDR3 in amino acids: CASIGSGRGIQETQYF. The CDR3 DNA follows: TGTGCCAGCATAGGGTCGGGTAGGGGAATCCAAGAGACCCAGTACTTC. Full variable domain (remainder filled in from reference TRBV2 and TRBJ2-5): EPEVTQTPSHQVTQMGQEVILRCVPISNHLYFYWYRQILGQKVEFLVSFYNNEISEKSEIFDDQFSVERPDGSNFTLKIRSTKLEDSAMYFCASIGSGRGIQETQYFGPGTRLLVL.

The chain links TRBV7-3 to TRBJ2-5; D may match TRBD1 or TRBD2 (5 bases each). The CDR3 is 16 residues long. V was pared by 1 base and J by 2 bases, with 14 bases between. Looked up from germline, CDR1 is SGHTA and CDR2 is FQGTGA. CDR3 coding DNA: TGTGCCAGCAGCTTAAGGGGACCCGGCCCTCAAGAGACCCAGTACTTC. It translates to CASSLRGPGPQETQYF.